The rows below give T cell receptor beta chains drawn from one sample of a study of T cells after posttransplantation cyclophosphamide. Data came from immunoSEQ multiplex PCR; TCRdb stores just in-frame clones and leaves some out. In the table there are several thousand clones, about nine tenths of which are singletons. The input for sequencing was CD4+ T cells sorted from blood, taken 1404 days after allogeneic stem cell transplant with posttransplant cyclophosphamide. All receptors come from a female patient between 50 and 60 years old who received an allogeneic stem cell transplant from a related donor, was CMV-positive, and had no GVHD. Some T cells may trace back to the graft donor. Both conserved end residues are part of each CDR3. A D gene is named only where the DNA matches it firmly. Clone size, where shown, is once, few, many, or a class for clones that have expanded.

j_call cdr3_length clone_size d_call v_call cdr3_aa cdr3_nt
TRBJ2-1 15 NA NA TRBV29-1 CSVVRLQGPYNEQFF TGCAGCGTTGTTCGCTTACAGGGCCCCTACAATGAGCAGTTCTTC
TRBJ1-1 14 NA NA TRBV7-9 CASKKPTVNTEAFF TGTGCCAGCAAGAAACCTACAGTGAACACTGAAGCTTTCTTT
TRBJ1-1 16 NA NA TRBV6-5 CASSYSSRPGFTEAFF TGTGCCAGCAGTTACTCCTCCCGTCCGGGGTTCACTGAAGCTTTCTTT
TRBJ1-1 14 NA TRBD1 TRBV18 CASSRTGGNTEAFF TGTGCCAGCTCGCGGACAGGGGGGAACACTGAAGCTTTCTTT
TRBJ1-1 13 NA NA TRBV7-9 CASTLLANTEAFF TGTGCCAGCACCCTACTTGCGAACACTGAAGCTTTCTTT
TRBJ2-2 13 NA TRBD1 TRBV29-1 CSGGQGASGELFF TGCAGCGGGGGACAGGGGGCATCCGGGGAGCTGTTTTTT
TRBJ2-3 16 once TRBD2 TRBV9 CASSVESGGIGDTQYF TGTGCCAGCAGCGTAGAATCGGGAGGAATAGGAGATACGCAGTATTTT
TRBJ1-1 18 once TRBD1 TRBV18 CASSHRRNSGGDNTEAFF TGTGCCAGCTCACACAGACGGAACTCAGGGGGCGACAACACTGAAGCTTTCTTT
TRBJ2-5 13 once TRBD1 TRBV29-1 CSGRDRAQETQYF TGCAGCGGCCGGGACAGAGCACAAGAGACCCAGTACTTC
TRBJ2-6 12 NA NA TRBV9 CASSPSTNVLTF TGTGCCAGCAGCCCATCAACCAACGTCCTGACTTTC
TRBJ2-7 16 NA TRBD2 TRBV7-2 CASSLASTSGSYEQYF TGTGCCAGCAGCTTAGCATCGACTAGCGGCTCCTACGAGCAGTACTTC
TRBJ2-7 11 NA NA TRBV30 CAWSSTYEQYF TGTGCCTGGAGTTCAACCTACGAGCAGTACTTC
TRBJ2-7 15 NA TRBD1 TRBV6-1 CASRTGQGAFYEQYF TGTGCCAGCAGGACGGGACAGGGGGCCTTTTACGAGCAGTACTTC
TRBJ2-3 16 NA NA TRBV11-2 CASSLSRAGSTDTQYF TGTGCCAGCAGCTTGAGTCGTGCGGGGAGCACAGATACGCAGTATTTT
TRBJ2-1 15 NA TRBD2 TRBV5-1 CASSLAGLAGAEQFF TGCGCCAGCAGCTTGGCCGGACTAGCGGGAGCTGAGCAGTTCTTC
TRBJ2-7 16 few TRBD1 TRBV19 CASSKNPRDSFYEQYF TGTGCCAGTAGTAAGAATCCCCGGGACAGTTTCTACGAGCAGTACTTC
TRBJ1-6 14 once NA TRBV6-6 CASRFGGLNSPLHF TGTGCCAGCAGGTTCGGGGGACTAAATTCACCCCTCCACTTT
TRBJ2-3 14 NA NA TRBV4-3 CASSPRALGGTQYF TGCGCCAGCAGCCCCAGGGCCCTCGGGGGTACGCAGTATTTT
TRBJ2-1 15 NA TRBD2 TRBV10-3 CAISGRLADYNEQFF TGTGCCATCAGCGGAAGGCTAGCGGACTACAATGAGCAGTTCTTC
TRBJ1-4 14 NA TRBD1 TRBV28 CASNSPGGQEKLFF TGTGCCAGCAATTCACCTGGGGGACAGGAAAAACTGTTTTTT
TRBJ1-1 13 NA NA TRBV19 CASSRRDPTEAFF TGTGCCAGTAGTCGTCGGGATCCCACTGAAGCTTTCTTT
TRBJ1-5 15 NA TRBD1 TRBV28 CASSSGQPYNQPQHF TGTGCCAGCAGTTCGGGACAGCCCTACAATCAGCCCCAGCATTTT
TRBJ2-7 14 NA TRBD1 TRBV2 CASRKDRGVYEQYF TGTGCCAGCAGGAAGGACAGGGGGGTCTACGAGCAGTACTTC
TRBJ2-7 16 NA TRBD2 TRBV6-5 CASSYSAGGGKYEQYF TGTGCCAGCAGTTACTCTGCGGGGGGCGGGAAGTACGAGCAGTACTTC
TRBJ2-3 15 few TRBD1 TRBV5-1 CASSLKQGATDTQYF TGCGCCAGCAGCTTGAAGCAGGGGGCAACAGATACGCAGTATTTT